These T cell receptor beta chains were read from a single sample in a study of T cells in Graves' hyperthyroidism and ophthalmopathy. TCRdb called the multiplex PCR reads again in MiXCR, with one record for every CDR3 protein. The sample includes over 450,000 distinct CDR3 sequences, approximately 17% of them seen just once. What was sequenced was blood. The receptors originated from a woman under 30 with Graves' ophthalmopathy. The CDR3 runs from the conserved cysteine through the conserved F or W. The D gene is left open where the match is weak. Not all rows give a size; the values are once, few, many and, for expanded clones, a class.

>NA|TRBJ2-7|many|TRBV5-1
CASSDPDRHEQYF
TGCGCCAGCAGCGATCCCGACAGGCACGAGCAGTACTTC
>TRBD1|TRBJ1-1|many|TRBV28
CASFETGGGTEAFF
TGTGCCAGCTTTGAGACAGGGGGGGGGACTGAAGCTTTCTTT
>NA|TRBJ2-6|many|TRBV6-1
CASSSRPGANVLTF
TGTGCCAGCAGTTCCCGTCCTGGGGCCAACGTCCTGACTTTC
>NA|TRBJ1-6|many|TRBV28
CASSLIRVNSPLHF
TGTGCCAGCAGTTTAATCAGGGTTAATTCACCCCTCCACTTT
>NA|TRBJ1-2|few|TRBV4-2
CASSLTEINYGYTF
TGTGCCAGCAGCCTGACAGAGATTAACTATGGCTACACCTTC
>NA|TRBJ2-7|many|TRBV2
CATRQALYEQYF
TGTGCCACCCGACAGGCACTCTACGAGCAGTACTTC
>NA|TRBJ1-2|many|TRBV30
CAWSDIRQAFGYTF
TGTGCCTGGAGTGACATACGACAGGCGTTCGGCTACACCTTC
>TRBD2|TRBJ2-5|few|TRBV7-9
CASSLGGGASETQYF
TGTGCCAGCAGCTTAGGCGGGGGGGCGTCAGAGACCCAGTACTTC
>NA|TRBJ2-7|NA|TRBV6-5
CASSYRLEGNEQYF
TGTGCCAGCAGTTATAGACTAGAAGGCAACGAGCAGTACTTC
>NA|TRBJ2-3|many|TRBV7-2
CASSLAGVSTDTQYF
TGTGCCAGCAGCTTAGCGGGCGTAAGCACAGATACGCAGTATTTT
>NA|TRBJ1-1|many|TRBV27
CASSFPGGTEAFF
TGTGCCAGCAGTTTCCCCGGTGGCACTGAAGCTTTCTTT
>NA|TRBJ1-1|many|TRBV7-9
CASSVQGNTEAFF
TGTGCCAGCAGCGTACAGGGTAACACTGAAGCTTTCTTT
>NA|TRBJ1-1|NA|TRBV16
CASSQQGSRTEAFF
TGTGCCAGCAGCCAACAGGGTTCGCGGACTGAAGCTTTCTTT
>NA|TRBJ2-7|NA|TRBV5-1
CASSPGAYKQYF
TGCGCCAGCAGCCCAGGAGCCTACAAGCAGTACTTC
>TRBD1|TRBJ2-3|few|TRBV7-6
CASSANPRGRLNTDTQYF
TGTGCCAGCAGCGCCAACCCCAGGGGGCGATTAAACACAGATACGCAGTATTTT
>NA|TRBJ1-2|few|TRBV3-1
CASSPIKGSSGYTF
TGTGCCAGCAGTCCCATAAAGGGTTCGAGCGGCTACACCTTC
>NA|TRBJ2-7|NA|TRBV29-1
CSVDSLAAEQYF
TGCAGCGTTGACAGTTTAGCCGCCGAGCAGTACTTC
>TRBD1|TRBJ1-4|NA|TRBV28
CASSLLPSKTGDEKLFF
TGTGCCAGCAGTCTCCTTCCCTCTAAGACAGGGGATGAAAAACTGTTTTTT
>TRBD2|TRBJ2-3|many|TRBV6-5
CASSYLAGGTDTQYF
TGTGCCAGCAGTTATCTAGCGGGGGGCACAGATACGCAGTATTTT
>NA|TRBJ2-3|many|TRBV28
CASGIGGTAPQYF
TGTGCCAGCGGAATCGGAGGTACAGCTCCGCAGTATTTT
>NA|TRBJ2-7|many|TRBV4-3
CASSQDRRRSEQYF
TGCGCCAGCAGCCAAGATCGGAGAAGGAGCGAGCAGTACTTC
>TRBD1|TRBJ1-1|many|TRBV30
CAWSPHSTGGTEAFF
TGTGCCTGGAGTCCCCACTCTACAGGGGGCACTGAAGCTTTCTTT